Included here is one TCR beta chain sequence, with context. Antigen: not known. Each sample received Survey-level depth of up to 500,000 reads. Sequenced by immunoSEQ multiplex PCR; TCRdb stores in-frame clones only, minus some. The data contain approximately 32,000 clones, 82% of them singletons. These data are taken from a study of pediatric ulcerative colitis. About the study: Ulcerative colitis patients had pancolitis or left-sided colitis, with confirming histology. Study results and caveats: No controls had the two rectal clonotypes shared by ulcerative colitis patients.

Germline V lookup: CDR1 LNHDA, CDR2 SQIVND (reference sequence). CDR3 length: 14 residues. V gave up 5 bases and J gave up 7 bases; unmatched junction bases: 7. This receptor was identified in a boy between 10 and 17 years old with severe ulcerative colitis. Sequencing was performed on blood. V gene TRBV19 combines with J gene TRBJ2-4; 8 positions match TRBD1. As DNA, the CDR3 is TGTGCCAGTAGTTATGGACAGGGTTCGAACATTCAGTACTTC. This translates into CASSYGQGSNIQYF.